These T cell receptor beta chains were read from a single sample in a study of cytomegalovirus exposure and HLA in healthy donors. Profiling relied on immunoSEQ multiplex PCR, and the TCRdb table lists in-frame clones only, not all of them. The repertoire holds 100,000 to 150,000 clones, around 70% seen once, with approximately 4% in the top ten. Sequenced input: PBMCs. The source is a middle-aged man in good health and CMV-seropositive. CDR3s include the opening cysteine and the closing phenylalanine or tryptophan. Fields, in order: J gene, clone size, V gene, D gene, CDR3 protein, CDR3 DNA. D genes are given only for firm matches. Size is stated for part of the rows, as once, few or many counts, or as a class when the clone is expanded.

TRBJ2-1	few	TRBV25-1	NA	CASSESGDLYEQFF	TGTGCCAGCAGTGAATCGGGGGATCTTTATGAGCAGTTCTTC
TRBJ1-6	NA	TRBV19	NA	CASRPDQNSPLHF	TGTGCCAGTAGGCCAGATCAAAATTCACCCCTCCACTTT
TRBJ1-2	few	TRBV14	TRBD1	CASSPRGRNLFPGYTF	TGTGCCAGCAGCCCCAGGGGGCGGAACCTATTCCCTGGCTACACCTTC
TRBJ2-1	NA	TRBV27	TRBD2	CASSFVTGGYNEQFF	TGTGCCAGCAGTTTTGTGACGGGAGGGTACAATGAGCAGTTCTTC
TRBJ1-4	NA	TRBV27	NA	CASRGAGLELFF	TGTGCCAGCAGGGGGGCCGGATTGGAACTGTTTTTT
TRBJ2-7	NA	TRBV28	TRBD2	CASSFSGRVLPYEQYF	TGTGCCAGCAGTTTTAGCGGGAGGGTTTTACCCTACGAGCAGTACTTC
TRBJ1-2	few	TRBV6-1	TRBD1	CASSLIQGQGEGYTF	TGTGCCAGCAGTCTCATTCAGGGACAGGGAGAAGGCTACACCTTC
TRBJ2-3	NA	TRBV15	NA	CATSPQGGELTDTQYF	TGTGCCACCAGTCCCCAAGGCGGAGAACTCACAGATACGCAGTATTTT
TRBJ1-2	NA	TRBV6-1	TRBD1	CASGRQGANYGYTF	TGTGCCAGCGGGAGACAGGGGGCGAACTATGGCTACACCTTC
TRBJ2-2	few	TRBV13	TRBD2	CASSLTSGIKGGELFF	TGTGCCAGCAGCCTGACTAGCGGGATAAAAGGCGGGGAGCTGTTTTTT
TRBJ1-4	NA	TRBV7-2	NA	CASSLSREWLSEKLFF	TGTGCCAGCAGCTTATCCCGCGAGTGGTTATCTGAAAAACTGTTTTTT
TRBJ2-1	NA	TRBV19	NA	CASSRTNPYNEQFF	TGTGCCAGTAGTAGGACAAATCCCTACAATGAGCAGTTCTTC
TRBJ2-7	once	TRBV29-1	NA	CSVDAVGEQYF	TGCAGCGTTGACGCGGTAGGCGAGCAGTACTTC
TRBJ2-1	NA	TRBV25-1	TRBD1	CASTRTGDNEQFF	TGTGCCAGCACCCGAACAGGGGACAATGAGCAGTTCTTC
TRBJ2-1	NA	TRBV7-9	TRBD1	CASSLGQSNNEQFF	TGTGCCAGCAGCTTGGGACAGAGTAACAATGAGCAGTTCTTC
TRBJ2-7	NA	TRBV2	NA	CASKEAVEQYF	TGTGCCAGCAAAGAGGCAGTGGAGCAGTACTTC
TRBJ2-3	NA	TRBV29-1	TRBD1	CSVPGTADTQYF	TGCAGCGTGCCAGGGACAGCGGATACGCAGTATTTT
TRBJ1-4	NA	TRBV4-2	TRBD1	CASSSGQGARTNEKLFF	TGTGCCAGCAGCTCGGGACAGGGGGCTCGTACTAATGAAAAACTGTTTTTT
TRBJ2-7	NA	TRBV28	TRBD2	CASSFSAGGLYEQYF	TGTGCCAGCAGTTTCTCAGCGGGAGGGCTGTACGAGCAGTACTTC
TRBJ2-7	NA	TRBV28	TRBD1	CASTPITTGAEQYF	TGTGCCAGCACCCCGATTACGACAGGGGCCGAGCAGTACTTC
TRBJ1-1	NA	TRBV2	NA	CASPTTSGDNEAFF	TGTGCCAGCCCGACCACTAGCGGAGACAATGAAGCTTTCTTT
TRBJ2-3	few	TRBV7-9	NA	CASAGYRRLGGDTQYF	TGTGCCAGCGCGGGATACAGGCGGTTGGGGGGAGATACGCAGTATTTT
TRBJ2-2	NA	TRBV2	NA	CASSITGFAGELFF	TGTGCCAGCAGTATTACAGGGTTTGCTGGGGAGCTGTTTTTT
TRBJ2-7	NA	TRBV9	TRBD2	CASSPGLAGLYEQYF	TGTGCCAGCAGCCCCGGACTAGCGGGGCTATACGAGCAGTACTTC
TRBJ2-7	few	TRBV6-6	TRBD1	CASSPSGTGSGEQYF	TGTGCCAGCAGTCCCTCAGGGACAGGGTCCGGCGAGCAGTACTTC
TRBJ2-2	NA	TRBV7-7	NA	CASSWDLNTGELFF	TGTGCTAGCAGCTGGGACTTGAACACCGGGGAGCTGTTTTTT
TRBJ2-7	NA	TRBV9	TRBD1	CASKGQGAYEQYF	TGTGCCAGCAAGGGCCAGGGGGCCTACGAGCAGTACTTC
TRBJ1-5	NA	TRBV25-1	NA	CASSRGNQPQHF	TGTGCCAGCAGTCGTGGCAATCAGCCCCAGCATTTT
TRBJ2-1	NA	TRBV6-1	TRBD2	CASSGLAGFNEQFF	TGTGCCAGCAGTGGGCTAGCGGGGTTCAATGAGCAGTTCTTC
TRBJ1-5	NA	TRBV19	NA	CASSIAEGGHQPQHF	TGTGCCAGTAGTATAGCCGAGGGAGGGCATCAGCCCCAGCATTTT
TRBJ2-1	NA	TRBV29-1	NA	CSVGLHRARNEQFF	TGCAGCGTTGGGCTACACAGGGCTCGCAATGAGCAGTTCTTC
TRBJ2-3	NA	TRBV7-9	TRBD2	CASSLDGRLTDTQYF	TGTGCCAGCAGCTTAGACGGGAGGCTCACAGATACGCAGTATTTT
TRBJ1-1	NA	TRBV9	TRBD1	CASSGVGAQGAPEAFF	TGTGCCAGCAGCGGAGTAGGGGCCCAGGGGGCCCCTGAAGCTTTCTTT
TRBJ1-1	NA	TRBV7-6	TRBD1	CASSLAGTGFTEAFF	TGTGCCAGCAGCTTAGCCGGGACAGGGTTCACTGAAGCTTTCTTT
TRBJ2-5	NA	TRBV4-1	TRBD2	CASSLGTSGAQETQYF	TGCGCCAGCAGCCTGGGGACTAGCGGGGCCCAAGAGACCCAGTACTTC
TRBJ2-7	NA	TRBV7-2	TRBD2	CASKSGLAETYEQYF	TGTGCCAGCAAGAGCGGACTAGCGGAAACCTACGAGCAGTACTTC
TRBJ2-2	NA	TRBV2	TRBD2	CASQIGTSGRQGELFF	TGTGCCAGCCAAATAGGGACTAGCGGGAGGCAAGGGGAGCTGTTTTTT
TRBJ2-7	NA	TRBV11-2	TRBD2	CASSLDLSGVILDEQYF	TGTGCCAGCAGCTTAGATTTGAGCGGGGTGATCTTGGACGAGCAGTACTTC
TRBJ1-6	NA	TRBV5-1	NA	CASSLETGKSNSPLHF	TGCGCCAGCAGCTTGGAGACAGGAAAGAGTAATTCACCCCTCCACTTT
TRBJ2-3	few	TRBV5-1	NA	CASGPGGRTDTQYF	TGCGCCAGCGGGCCGGGGGGCAGGACAGATACGCAGTATTTT
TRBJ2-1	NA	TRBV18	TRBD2	CASSPRLADQSSYNEQFF	TGTGCCAGCTCACCACGACTAGCGGATCAGAGCTCCTACAATGAGCAGTTCTTC